The table lists the clone carrying this TCR beta chain with a few counts. Trimming removed 5 bases at V and 1 base at J, with 11 bases between. CDR3 length equals 14 residues. Germline lookup yields CDR1 SGHVS and CDR2 FQNEAQ. TCRdb re-derived calls from the RT-PCR reads in MiXCR, one entry per CDR3 protein. Found here are fewer than 800,000 distinct CDR3 sequences, approximately 15% of them singletons; the top ten hold just over 3.5%. This clonotype was sampled from a female donor in good health, serving as a healthy control. V gene TRBV7-8 combines with J gene TRBJ1-2, with D hard to call. Sequencing input: memory CD4+ T cells from blood. In DNA form, the CDR3 reads TGTGCCAGCAGCCGCATGGCGGGTAACTATGGCTACACCTTC. This sequence encodes CASSRMAGNYGYTF. Looking up the rest from reference TRBV7-8 and TRBJ1-2 gives the full variable domain: GAGVSQSPRYKVAKRGQDVALRCDPISGHVSLFWYQQALGQGPEFLTYFQNEAQLDKSGLPSDRFFAERPEGSVSTLKIQRTQQEDSAVYLCASSRMAGNYGYTFGSGTRLTVV.